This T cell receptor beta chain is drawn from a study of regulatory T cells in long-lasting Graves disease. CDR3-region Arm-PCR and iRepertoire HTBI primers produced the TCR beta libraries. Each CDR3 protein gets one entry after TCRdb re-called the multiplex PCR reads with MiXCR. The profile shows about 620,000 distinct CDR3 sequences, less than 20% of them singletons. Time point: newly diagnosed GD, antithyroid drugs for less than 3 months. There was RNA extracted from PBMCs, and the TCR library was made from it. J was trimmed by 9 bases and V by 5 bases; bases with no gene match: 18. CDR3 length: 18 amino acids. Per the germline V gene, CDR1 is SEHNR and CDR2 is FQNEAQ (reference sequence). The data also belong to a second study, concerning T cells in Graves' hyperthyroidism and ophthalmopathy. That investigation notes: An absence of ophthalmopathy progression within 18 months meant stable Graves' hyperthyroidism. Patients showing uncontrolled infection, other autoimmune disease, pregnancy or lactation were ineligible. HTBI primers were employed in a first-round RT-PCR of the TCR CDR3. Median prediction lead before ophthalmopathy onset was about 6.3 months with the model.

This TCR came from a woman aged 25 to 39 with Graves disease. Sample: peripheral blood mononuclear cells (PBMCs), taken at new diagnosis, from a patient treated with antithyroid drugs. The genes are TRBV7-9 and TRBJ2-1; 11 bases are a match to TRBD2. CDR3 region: CASSRVPLAGAEDCEQFF. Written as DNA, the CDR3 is TGTGCCAGCAGCCGAGTGCCACTAGCGGGAGCAGAAGATTGTGAGCAGTTCTTC.